These 19 T cell receptor beta chains share one sample of origin, sequenced in a study of spatial heterogeneity in lung cancer. TCRdb re-analysed the 5' RACE reads in MiXCR, keeping a single row per CDR3 protein. The data hold roughly 110,000 distinct CDR3 sequences, with 10% to 11% observed a single time. Time point given: blood at routine non-recurrence follow-up after resection. Material: PBMCs, obtained at follow-up. The receptors originated from a female donor with early-stage non-small cell lung cancer.

This clonotype showed up just a few times. This chain connects TRBV3-1 to TRBJ1-2; no clear D. The CDR3 has 16 amino acids. The V end lost 0 bases, the J end lost 8 bases, and 19 bases lay between the germline ends. From germline, CDR1 is LGHDT and CDR2 YNNKEL (reference sequence). CDR3 region: CASSQDLTGIGAGYTF. CDR3 in DNA: TGTGCCAGCAGCCAAGATCTTACGGGAATAGGAGCAGGCTACACCTTC.

This clonotype was seen a handful of times. The J gene is TRBJ1-1, the V gene TRBV28; D not resolved. CDR1 and CDR2 from the germline V gene are MDHEN and SYDVKM. The ends were cut back, 0 bases at V and 3 bases at J, with 17 bases in the middle. The CDR3 sequence is 17 residues long. CDR3 residues: CASSLWDIRRSDTEAFF. The DNA of the CDR3 is TGTGCCAGCAGTTTATGGGATATTAGACGGTCGGACACTGAAGCTTTCTTT.

This chain links TRBV5-6 with TRBJ1-4; no clear D. Germline assignment: CDR1 SGHDT and CDR2 YYEEEE. V was pared by 5 bases and J by 5 bases, with 7 bases between. CDR3 length equals 12 residues. This chain's CDR3 is CASSGGNEKLFF. The CDR3 DNA sequence: TGTGCCAGCAGTGGAGGGAATGAAAAACTGTTTTTT.

The chain combines TRBV3-1 with TRBJ2-3; possible D gene TRBD1, 6 bases. The CDR3 runs 19 residues. CDR1 is LGHDT and CDR2 is YNNKEL in the germline V gene (reference sequence). Trimming removed 3 bases at V and 4 bases at J, with 26 bases between. The CDR3 DNA reads TGTGCCAGCAGCCAGGGACAATCAGGGGCCCGTTCAGTGGCAGATACGCAGTATTTT. This encodes CASSQGQSGARSVADTQYF.

The chain has TRBV5-1 and TRBJ1-6; TRBD1 is a possible D gene (6 bases). The CDR3 has 15 residues. Germline loops: CDR1 SGHRS, CDR2 YFSETQ. V shed 4 bases and J shed 7 bases, with 15 bases lying between them. CDR3 region: CASSPGHVNNSPLHF. The DNA for the CDR3 is TGCGCCAGCAGCCCGGGACACGTGAACAATTCACCCCTCCACTTT.

This clonotype was seen many times. The chain links TRBV20-1 to TRBJ2-5; D is ambiguous. The CDR3 has 13 amino acids. Germline assignment: CDR1 DFQATT and CDR2 SNEGSKA (reference sequence). The ends were cut back, 0 bases at V and 5 bases at J, with 10 bases in the middle. The CDR3 bases are TGCAGTGCTAGAGATGTGTCAACGGAGACCCAGTACTTC. It yields the protein CSARDVSTETQYF.

This clonotype was detected a few times. The gene calls are TRBV6-5 and TRBJ2-1; D remains ambiguous. The CDR3 sequence is 16 residues long. Germline values: CDR1 MNHEY, CDR2 SVGAGI. V lost 0 bases and J lost 9, with 18 bases in between. Here the CDR3 DNA reads TGTGCCAGCAGTTACTCGTGGTCAAATCCATCCGGTGAGCAGTTCTTC. It encodes CASSYSWSNPSGEQFF.

This clonotype was detected many times. The chain uses TRBV19 and TRBJ2-4; the match to TRBD1 covers 9 bases. The CDR3 consists of 16 residues. V was pared by 1 base and J by 6 bases, with 7 bases of the junction left unmatched. Germline assignment: CDR1 LNHDA and CDR2 SQIVND (reference sequence). The CDR3 here is CASSIAWTGAGNIQYF. The CDR3 nucleotides read TGTGCCAGTAGTATAGCTTGGACAGGGGCGGGAAACATTCAGTACTTC. The variable domain in full, with the rest retrieved from reference TRBV19 and TRBJ2-4, is DGGITQSPKYLFRKEGQNVTLSCEQNLNHDAMYWYRQDPGQGLRLIYYSQIVNDFQKGDIAEGYSVSREKKESFPLTVTSAQKNPTAFYLCASSIAWTGAGNIQYFGAGTRLSVL.

This clonotype was recorded a few times. The rearrangement uses TRBV28 and TRBJ2-5; D could derive from TRBD1 or TRBD2 (5 bases each). In germline, CDR1 is MDHEN, CDR2 SYDVKM. The CDR3 contains 14 residues. Trimming took off 1 base at V and 4 bases at J, with 10 bases between the two ends. CDR3 DNA sequence: TGTGCCAGCAGTTTATCCCCAGGGAGAGAGACCCAGTACTTC. Its protein is CASSLSPGRETQYF.

The V and J genes are TRBV12-3 or TRBV12-4 and TRBJ1-5, with D possibly matching TRBD1 (5 bases). V lost 4 bases, J lost 4 bases, and 17 bases lay in between. The CDR3 has 16 residues. The CDR3: CASSSNRFRRNQPQHF. For the CDR3, the DNA is TGTGCCAGCAGTTCTAACAGGTTTCGGCGGAATCAGCCCCAGCATTTT.

This clonotype was seen a handful of times. The V and J genes are TRBV6-2 or TRBV6-3 and TRBJ2-7; D is tentatively TRBD1 or TRBD2 (5 bases each). V lost 4 bases, J lost 5 bases, and 9 bases lay in between. The CDR3 length is 12 residues. Germline assignment: CDR1 MNHEY and CDR2 SVGEGT. CDR3 loop: CASSWGIDEQYV. As DNA, the CDR3 is TGTGCCAGCAGTTGGGGGATAGACGAGCAGTACGTC.

The gene calls are TRBV15 and TRBJ2-7; D remains unclear. CDR1 is LNHNV and CDR2 is YYDKDF in the germline V gene (reference sequence). The CDR3 length is 17 residues. V gave up 1 base and J gave up 0 bases, with 16 bases separating them. The CDR3 spells CATSRVLVSPSSYEQYF. The CDR3 DNA follows: TGTGCCACCAGCAGAGTGTTGGTCAGCCCGAGCTCCTACGAGCAGTACTTC. Looking up the rest from reference TRBV15 and TRBJ2-7 gives the full variable domain: DAMVIQNPRYQVTQFGKPVTLSCSQTLNHNVMYWYQQKSSQAPKLLFHYYDKDFNNEADTPDNFQSRRPNTSFCFLDIRSPGLGDTAMYLCATSRVLVSPSSYEQYFGPGTRLTVT.

This chain joins TRBV7-6 and TRBJ1-3; the D gene is possibly TRBD1 (5 bases). V was clipped by 5 bases and J by 1 base, with 18 bases between them. The CDR3 is 17 residues long. Germline loops: CDR1 SGHVS, CDR2 FNYEAQ. CDR3 sequence reads: CASSRNRQRRSGNTIYF. The CDR3 bases are TGTGCCAGCAGCAGAAACAGACAGCGACGATCTGGAAACACCATATATTTT.

This chain links TRBV6-5 with TRBJ2-3, with D possibly TRBD2 on 5 matching bases. This CDR3 is 13 amino acids long. Germline V lookup: CDR1 MNHEY, CDR2 SVGAGI. Trimming cost V 8 bases and J 4 bases, with 13 bases left between them. CDR3 coding DNA: TGTGCCAGCGCGGATGGAGGTGCAGATACGCAGTATTTT. Protein sequence: CASADGGADTQYF.

This clonotype was seen more than once but under ten times. This rearrangement joins TRBV20-1 to TRBJ2-4; 8 bases map to TRBD2. J lost 4 bases, V lost 3 bases, and 5 bases had no gene match. The germline CDR1 and CDR2 sequences are DFQATT and SNEGSKA (reference sequence). The CDR3 contains 14 residues. The CDR3 DNA follows: TGCAGTGCTAGTAGCGGGGATTTTAAAAACATTCAGTACTTC. This codes for CSASSGDFKNIQYF.

A few counts support this clonotype. This sequence joins TRBV5-4 and TRBJ2-1; 12 bases line up with TRBD2. J was trimmed by 5 bases and V by 4 bases; bases with no gene match: 4. The CDR3 spans 15 residues. Germline CDR1 and CDR2: SGHNT and YYREEE (reference sequence). The CDR3 loop reads CASSARTSGNNEQFF. The CDR3 DNA reads as TGTGCCAGCAGCGCACGGACTAGCGGGAACAATGAGCAGTTCTTC. Drawing the rest from reference TRBV5-4 and TRBJ2-1, the complete variable domain is ETGVTQSPTHLIKTRGQQVTLRCSSQSGHNTVSWYQQALGQGPQFIFQYYREEENGRGNFPPRFSGLQFPNYSSELNVNALELDDSALYLCASSARTSGNNEQFFGPGTRLTVL.

This clonotype was found many times. The chain recombines TRBV20-1 with TRBJ1-2; 11 positions agree with TRBD1. The junction had 3 bases not matched to a gene; V was cut back by 5 bases and J by 7 bases. The germline gives CDR1 DFQATT, CDR2 SNEGSKA (reference sequence). The CDR3 sequence is 12 residues long. CDR3 DNA sequence: TGCAGTGCTTCGGACAGGGGGCTTGGCTACACCTTC. As protein: CSASDRGLGYTF.

The rearrangement joins TRBV12-3 or TRBV12-4 to TRBJ2-7, with 7 bases that match TRBD2. The CDR3 has 14 amino acids. The J segment lost 5 bases and the V segment lost 3 bases, leaving 7 bases of the junction unmatched. This chain's CDR3 is CASSFRGGGDEQYV. The CDR3 DNA follows: TGTGCCAGCAGTTTCCGTGGGGGAGGGGACGAGCAGTACGTC.

The CDR3 spells CASVAGGYNEQFF. CDR3 sequence (DNA): TGTGCCAGTGTAGCGGGAGGGTACAATGAGCAGTTCTTC. This chain joins TRBV6-6 and TRBJ2-1; TRBD2 aligns across 11 bases. J gave up 4 bases and V 9 bases, and 2 bases lay outside the gene matches. This CDR3 is built from 13 residues. The germline CDR1 and CDR2 sequences are MNHNY and SVGAGI (reference sequence).